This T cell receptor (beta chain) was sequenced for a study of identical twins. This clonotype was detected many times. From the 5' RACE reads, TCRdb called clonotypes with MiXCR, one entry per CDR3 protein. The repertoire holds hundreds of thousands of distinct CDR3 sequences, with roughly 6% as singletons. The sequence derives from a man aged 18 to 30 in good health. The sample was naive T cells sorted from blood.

The CDR3 protein is CSVLDRGLGDTQYF. The DNA for the CDR3 is TGCAGCGTCCTCGACAGGGGGCTGGGAGATACGCAGTATTTT. V usage is TRBV29-1 and J usage is TRBJ2-3; 10 nucleotides agree with TRBD1. Germline V lookup: CDR1 SQVTM, CDR2 ANQGSEA. V was pared by 6 bases and J by 5 bases, with 8 bases of the junction left unmatched. CDR3 length equals 14 residues.